Here is one T cell receptor beta chain with its context. The sample originates from a study of shared clonotypes between healthy human individuals. Study-level information: Donor ages ranged 18 to 49 years: a couple of women, a few men.

Sequencing was performed with immunoSEQ multiplex PCR; in TCRdb, only in-frame clones are kept and a portion is missing. The sample records about 2.4 million clones, approximately 93% being singletons. V lost 2 bases, J lost 3 bases, and 17 bases lay in between. Germline V gene data show CDR1 as SGHRS and CDR2 as YFSETQ. The CDR3 runs 16 residues. Sequencing input: naive CD4+ T cells from PBMCs. As to subset: CD45RA+ positively selected. The V call is TRBV5-1, the J call TRBJ1-2; perhaps TRBD1 as D (6 bases). The TCR originated in a man between 18 and 29 years old in good health. Some clones in this sample may be carry-over from other donors' samples. CDR3 residues: CASSFLEGVGDYGYTF. CDR3 nucleotide sequence: TGCGCCAGCAGCTTCCTGGAGGGGGTGGGAGACTATGGCTACACCTTC.